The 22 T cell receptor beta chains given below trace back to one sample, sequenced in a study of blood T cell repertoires in COVID-19. Using immunoSEQ multiplex PCR, the repertoire was profiled, and TCRdb retains in-frame clones only, with some absent. The table records 210,000 or so clones, about 90% of them present only once. Sequencing used PBMCs or T cells enriched from blood (not recorded which). The receptors originated from a woman aged 45-65 years in a cohort exposed to, infected with or recovered from COVID-19 (not recorded which).

V is TRBV2 and J is TRBJ1-1; no firm D call. The V end lost 4 bases, the J end lost 1 base, and 10 bases lay between the germline ends. The CDR3 runs to 14 residues. Germline V gene lookup returns CDR1 SNHLY and CDR2 FYNNEI. The CDR3 sequence: CASSGLIGNTEAFF. Here the CDR3 DNA reads TGTGCCAGCAGTGGGTTAATCGGGAACACTGAAGCTTTCTTT.

The rearrangement uses TRBV7-9 and TRBJ1-4; 9 bases agree with TRBD1. Germline V lookup: CDR1 SEHNR, CDR2 FQNEAQ (reference sequence). This CDR3 is built from 15 residues. V dropped 4 bases and J dropped 3; count of bases not matched to a gene: 3. The CDR3 bases are TGTGCCAGCAGCTCCAACAGGGGGCCTAATGAAAAACTGTTTTTT. This gives the protein CASSSNRGPNEKLFF.

The chain joins TRBV18 to TRBJ1-1, with D hard to call. Germline V gene sequence: CDR1 KGHSH, CDR2 LQKENI. V lost 6 bases and J lost 0, with 20 bases in between. The CDR3 runs to 17 residues. The CDR3 sequence is CASSPNQEGRLNTEAFF. CDR3 in DNA: TGTGCCAGCTCTCCCAACCAAGAAGGGAGGCTGAACACTGAAGCTTTCTTT.

J is TRBJ1-1 and V is TRBV19; D unclear. From germline, CDR1 is LNHDA and CDR2 SQIVND (reference sequence). The CDR3 consists of 12 residues. Between the trimmed V and J ends, which lost 7 bases and 8 bases, there was a span of 14 bases. CDR3 sequence reads: CASTPRRSEAFF. The CDR3 DNA reads TGTGCCAGTACCCCTCGGCGGTCGGAAGCTTTCTTT.

The chain is built from TRBV7-2 and TRBJ2-5; 7 nucleotides align to TRBD2. V shed 5 bases, J shed 2 bases, and the junction held 14 bases outside the gene matches. The CDR3 sequence is 17 residues long. Per germline, CDR1 SGHTA and CDR2 FQGNSA. The CDR3 loop is CASSPVWGGEAQETQYF. The CDR3 DNA follows: TGTGCCAGCAGCCCTGTTTGGGGGGGGGAGGCACAAGAGACCCAGTACTTC.

The DNA of the CDR3 is TGTGCCAGCAGCCGGGGGTATCTAGGTGAAAAACTGTTTTTT. This gives the protein CASSRGYLGEKLFF. This chain uses TRBV7-9 with TRBJ1-4, with a weak D call TRBD1 (5 bases). V was pared by 5 bases and J by 7 bases, with 14 bases between. Germline CDR1 SEHNR, CDR2 FQNEAQ (reference sequence). This CDR3 has 14 amino acids. The variable domain in full, completed from reference TRBV7-9 and TRBJ1-4, reads DTGVSQNPRHKITKRGQNVTFRCDPISEHNRLYWYRQTLGQGPEFLTYFQNEAQLEKSRLLSDRFSAERPKGSFSTLEIQRTEQGDSAMYLCASSRGYLGEKLFFGSGTQLSVL.

The count of this clone is one. The chain is built from TRBV2 and TRBJ1-5; perhaps TRBD1 as D (6 bases). CDR1 and CDR2 (germline): SNHLY, FYNNEI. The CDR3 has 14 residues. V was pared by 4 bases and J by 7 bases, with 14 bases between. The CDR3 here is CASSVNRESQPQHF. CDR3 DNA sequence: TGTGCCAGCAGTGTGAACAGGGAGAGCCAGCCCCAGCATTTT.

This sequence joins TRBV4-1 and TRBJ2-3; 9 positions match TRBD2. This CDR3 contains 17 residues. Germline trimming cut 6 bases from V and 4 bases from J; bases unmatched to any gene: 14. Germline V gene sequence: CDR1 MGHRA, CDR2 YSYEKL. CDR3 protein: CASRNSGWRGGADTQYF. The CDR3 DNA is TGCGCCAGCAGAAACAGCGGGTGGCGCGGGGGGGCAGATACGCAGTATTTT.

This sequence joins TRBV4-1 and TRBJ1-2; TRBD1 matches at 7 bases. Losses at the gene ends were 4 bases for V and 3 bases for J; bases not matched to a gene: 5. In germline, CDR1 is MGHRA, CDR2 YSYEKL. CDR3 size: 14 residues. The CDR3 reads CASSLSTGDYGYTF. As DNA, the CDR3 is TGCGCCAGCAGCCTTTCAACAGGGGACTATGGCTACACCTTC.

The table lists this clone with a few counts. V usage is TRBV4-1 and J usage is TRBJ1-2, with 8 bases that match TRBD1. CDR3 length: 15 amino acids. Germline values: CDR1 MGHRA, CDR2 YSYEKL. With V trimmed by 0 bases and J by 4 bases, 4 bases remained unmatched. CDR3 sequence: CASSQDGTGLYGYTF. The CDR3 nucleotides read TGCGCCAGCAGCCAAGATGGGACAGGACTCTATGGCTACACCTTC.

This chain connects TRBV5-1 to TRBJ1-1, with 7 bases aligning to TRBD1. CDR1 and CDR2 (germline): SGHRS, YFSETQ. This CDR3 is built from 17 residues. The ends lost 7 bases at V and 5 bases at J; junction bases unmatched: 20. As DNA, the CDR3 is TGCGCCAGCCTCCAAAACCGGACAGGCCTGATAACTACTGAAGCTTTCTTT. Translated, it gives CASLQNRTGLITTEAFF. The whole variable domain, filled in from reference TRBV5-1 and TRBJ1-1, reads KAGVTQTPRYLIKTRGQQVTLSCSPISGHRSVSWYQQTPGQGLQFLFEYFSETQRNKGNFPGRFSGRQFSNSRSEMNVSTLELGDSALYLCASLQNRTGLITTEAFFGQGTRLTVV.

The chain is built from TRBV29-1 and TRBJ2-3, with TRBD1 as a possible D gene (5 bases). Germline V gene lookup returns CDR1 SQVTM and CDR2 ANQGSEA. There are 14 residues in the CDR3. The ends were cut back, 2 bases at V and 6 bases at J, with 15 bases in the middle. CDR3 bases: TGCAGCGTTGAAAGGGGTCAGAGTGGGGATACGCAGTATTTT. Translated: CSVERGQSGDTQYF.

The chain combines TRBV5-1 with TRBJ2-3, with D uncertain. Germline loops: CDR1 SGHRS, CDR2 YFSETQ. Trimming stripped 1 base from V and 6 bases from J, with 6 bases between. The CDR3 runs 12 residues. The CDR3 spells CASSLLGDTQYF. The CDR3 nucleotides read TGCGCCAGCAGCTTGCTCGGGGATACGCAGTATTTT.

The rearrangement uses TRBV2 and TRBJ2-5; D unresolved. Germline V lookup: CDR1 SNHLY, CDR2 FYNNEI. The V and J ends lost 5 bases and 0 bases respectively, with 4 bases between them. CDR3 length: 12 residues. CDR3 loop: CASSQYQETQYF. The CDR3 region has the DNA TGTGCCAGCAGTCAGTACCAAGAGACCCAGTACTTC.

This chain links TRBV4-3 with TRBJ1-4, with TRBD1 matching 8 bases. The CDR3 is made up of 15 amino acids. CDR1 and CDR2 from the germline V gene are LGHNA and YSLEER. V gave up 0 bases and J gave up 7 bases; unmatched junction bases: 4. CDR3 protein: CASSQEDRVIEKLFF. CDR3 nucleotide sequence: TGCGCCAGCAGCCAAGAGGACAGGGTTATTGAAAAACTGTTTTTT.

This clone came up once. CDR3 region: CASSPPHGGSPEAFF. CDR3 nucleotide sequence: TGCGCCAGCAGCCCCCCCCATGGGGGCTCCCCTGAAGCTTTCTTT. The rearrangement uses TRBV4-1 and TRBJ1-1; D may be TRBD1 (6 bases). Germline CDR1 reads MGHRA; CDR2 reads YSYEKL. This CDR3 is 15 amino acids long. Deletions cut 4 bases from V and 6 bases from J, with 18 bases between.

For the CDR3, the DNA is TGCGCCAGCAGCCAAACACAGGGTCTCGGAGGAAACACCATATATTTT. Translating gives CASSQTQGLGGNTIYF. The V call is TRBV4-1, the J call TRBJ1-3, with a tentative D call TRBD1 (6 bases). Germline loops: CDR1 MGHRA, CDR2 YSYEKL. V dropped 2 bases and J dropped 4 bases, with 15 bases sitting between them. The CDR3 is 16 amino acids.

The chain links TRBV28 to TRBJ1-2; no definite D call. CDR1 and CDR2 from the germline V gene are MDHEN and SYDVKM. V dropped 3 bases and J dropped 2 bases, with 13 bases sitting between them. CDR3 length equals 15 residues. The CDR3 loop reads CASSFSVGFNYGYTF. As DNA, the CDR3 is TGTGCCAGCAGTTTTAGCGTAGGGTTCAACTATGGCTACACCTTC.

This clone is a singleton in its sample. The genes are TRBV4-3 and TRBJ1-2, with 7 positions matching TRBD1. This CDR3 comprises 15 residues. The trim removed 0 bases at V and 7 bases at J, leaving 8 bases unmatched. Germline assignment: CDR1 LGHNA and CDR2 YSLEER. Here the CDR3 DNA reads TGCGCCAGCAGCCAAGATAGGGCAGGGGGAAGTGGCTACACCTTC. Its protein is CASSQDRAGGSGYTF.

The chain combines TRBV6-5 with TRBJ1-2; 11 bases line up with TRBD1. Trimming cost V 6 bases and J 4 bases; bases outside gene matches: 4. Germline V gene data show CDR1 as MNHEY and CDR2 as SVGAGI. This CDR3 comprises 14 residues. The CDR3 DNA reads TGTGCCAGCAGGGGACAGGGGGTTGTCTATGGCTACACCTTC. Translating it yields CASRGQGVVYGYTF.

This sequence joins TRBV4-3 and TRBJ1-4; D is unclear. The length of the CDR3 is 15 residues. CDR1 is LGHNA and CDR2 is YSLEER in the germline V gene. Trimming took off 0 bases at V and 5 bases at J, with 10 bases between the two ends. The CDR3 sequence is CASSQDLVSNEKLFF. CDR3 DNA sequence: TGCGCCAGCAGCCAAGATCTTGTATCCAATGAAAAACTGTTTTTT.

The chain combines TRBV7-6 with TRBJ2-1; 10 nucleotides match TRBD2. Trimming at V came to 6 bases and at J to 4 bases, leaving 6 bases not matched to a gene. Germline lookup yields CDR1 SGHVS and CDR2 FNYEAQ. The CDR3 contains 15 residues. The DNA for the CDR3 is TGTGCCAGCAGTCAGGGACTAGCGCCATACAATGAGCAGTTCTTC. Amino acid sequence: CASSQGLAPYNEQFF.